This T cell receptor beta chain came from a study of blood T cell repertoires in COVID-19. The overall study: Collection of acute and convalescent COVID-19 samples took place in the United States, Italy and Spain.

Between the trimmed V and J ends, which lost 5 bases and 3 bases, there was a span of 11 bases. Per germline, CDR1 GTSNPN and CDR2 SVGIG (reference sequence). This CDR3 spans 13 amino acids. A Seattle source enrolled patients during active infection and followed them longitudinally. The method was immunoSEQ multiplex PCR; TCRdb's version includes in-frame clones alone and lacks a portion of them. The top ten clones hold about 7.3% of a sample with just under 350,000 clones, roughly 86% of them seen once. Source material: peripheral blood. This TCR was sampled from a woman in her 70s with COVID-19, enrolled during active disease. The rearrangement uses TRBV30 and TRBJ1-3; the D is unclear. The CDR3 region has the DNA TGTGCCTGGCGGACGAGGGTTGGAAACACCATATATTTT. It yields the protein CAWRTRVGNTIYF.